What follows is one T cell receptor beta chain and its context. The specificity of this receptor is unknown. Base qualities were left out, and no much larger clone turns up one base away. These data belong to a study of T cell responses to AZD1222 COVID-19 vaccine (dated by TCRdb to the early 2020s). Concerning the study at large: Because spike-specific TCR depth and breadth did not differ between the two schedules, AZD1222 recipients who got a second dose at roughly 4 weeks were pooled with those who got a second dose at roughly 12 weeks. A total of 230 to 250 trial participants underwent TCR sequencing, of whom some 210 received two doses of AZD1222 and about 26 received two doses of the MenACWY control vaccine. Enrollment into the trials was organized by age into subgroups of 18-55, 56-69 and 70-plus years, and those subgroups contained roughly 140, 27 and 60 TCR-sequenced participants, respectively.

The CDR3 starts with the cysteine, ends with the phenylalanine, and has 12 residues. CDR3 DNA only is kept here, 36 bases in frame from base 1. In the germline V gene (reference sequence), CDR1 corresponds to SEHNR and CDR2 to FQNEAQ. The trim is 5 bases for V and 9 bases for J, with a gap of 13 bases between the germline ends. What the study reported, not specific to this receptor: Participants were mostly white British, with more females than males. The authors suggested clonal diversity may have been underestimated. Epitopes outside the regions mutated in the B.1.351 and B.1.1.7 variants were reportedly recognized by nearly half of the unique spike-specific TCRs. Conclusions about previously exposed vaccinees were limited because only 6 or 7 AZD1222 recipients were SARS-CoV-2 seropositive at baseline. Because no day 14 peak-response samples were available, the repertoires could be characterized only after the peak T cell response. The 56-69-year group was small, and its depth increase did not reach significance, likely because of low power. The vaccine-associated CD4 TCRs covered the entire spike protein, and the dominant responses fell in regions 160-218 and 743-854. A significant rise in spike-specific TCR breadth and depth was observed after two AZD1222 doses relative to day 0 and relative to MenACWY recipients.

The meaning of the sample's time point label: baseline before first vaccination. Vaccinee samples came from UK trials COV001 and COV002, including a single-blind randomized controlled phase 2/3 trial of AZD1222 (ChAdOx1 nCoV-19) in healthy adults. For TCRbeta chain sequencing, PBMC samples from trial participants were taken at day 0 and at day 28 after the second dose. The CDR3 regions of human TCRbeta chains were subjected to immunosequencing. Processing in the source paper ran as follows. Repertoire TCRs were checked for matches against a reference library of SARS-CoV-2-specific TCRs that had been generated using the MIRA antigen-specificity platform. Breadth was defined as the fraction of unique TCRs that were SARS-CoV-2-associated, and depth was defined as the fraction of total T cells that were SARS-CoV-2-associated. Using the MIRA data, each spike-specific TCR was assigned both to the spike region to which the TCR was reactive and to a CD4 or CD8 class. Log10-transformed breadth and depth values were compared by one-way ANOVA with Sidak's multiple comparisons tests. As stored in TCRdb, this immuneACCESS dataset retains in-frame rearrangements with V and J assigned. A fraction of the clones does not appear; measured against another copy, unresolved V genes explain less than half of the discrepancy, and the remainder lacks a known reason. The DNA gave D and trimming, while V, J and clone size come from that table. The sample yields 150,000 or so clones; approximately 91% were counted once. Of the sample, just under 6.5% is held by the ten largest clones.

The rearrangement combines TRBV7-9 with TRBJ1-1; TRBD1 could be the D gene, as 6 bases match. The sample here was peripheral blood, taken on day 0 of AZD1222 vaccination. The receptor comes from an adult in good health. The DNA reads TGTGCCAGCAGCCCCCAAGGGGGTAAAGCTTTCTTT. Translated, it reads CASSPQGGKAFF.